This TCR beta chain was recovered during a study of blood T cells in healthy people across ages. With a J-beta primer mix and a sample-barcoded 5' primer, a second PCR ran about 7 to 12 cycles. One entry per CDR3 protein results from TCRdb running MiXCR on the 5' RACE reads. The repertoire holds about a million distinct CDR3 sequences, under 50% seen once, with around an eighth in the top ten. Germline V gene lookup returns CDR1 SGHDT and CDR2 YYEEEE. The J segment lost 5 bases and the V segment lost 5 bases, leaving 8 bases of the junction unmatched. CDR3 length: 14 amino acids. V usage is TRBV5-6 and J usage is TRBJ2-3; 7 bases are shared with TRBD1. Sequenced material: blood. The origin of this receptor is a man aged 30 to 45 in good health. The CDR3 is CASSRGQVGDTQYF. CDR3 nucleotide sequence: TGTGCCAGCAGTAGAGGACAGGTAGGAGATACGCAGTATTTT. The complete variable domain, with remaining parts taken from reference TRBV5-6 and TRBJ2-3, reads DAGVTQSPTHLIKTRGQQVTLRCSPKSGHDTVSWYQQALGQGPQFIFQYYEEEERQRGNFPDRFSGHQFPNYSSELNVNALLLGDSALYLCASSRGQVGDTQYFGPGTRLTVL.